These 26 T cell receptor beta chains originate from one sample sequenced in a study of tumor-infiltrating lymphocytes in primary liver carcinoma. A constant-region primer served to make TCR beta cDNA from roughly 460 ng total RNA. Investigators got TCR beta libraries out of three nested multiplex PCR rounds, done with slightly modified ARM-PCR. The first two PCR rounds, around 11 cycles each, used TRBV1-TRBV30 forward primers and a C-beta reverse primer. TCRdb processed the multiplex PCR reads anew with MiXCR; each CDR3 protein has one entry. The sample contains 310,000 or so distinct CDR3 sequences, approximately 54% of which appear only once. Unsorted whole blood yielded blood RNA, and germline DNA was extracted as well. Sample: peripheral blood. These receptors were taken from a woman younger than 45 with primary liver carcinoma and hepatitis B virus infection.

V usage is TRBV28 and J usage is TRBJ2-5; 7 positions agree with TRBD1. Germline V CDR1 and CDR2: MDHEN, SYDVKM. J was trimmed by 1 base and V by 11 bases; bases with no gene match: 13. The CDR3 runs 15 residues. As DNA, the CDR3 is TGTGCCGGCGCTGGGACAGTGACCTCCCAAGAGACCCAGTACTTC. As protein: CAGAGTVTSQETQYF.

Points on this clonotype: At one boundary the junction diverges from the germline segment, which might be a read error. The chain joins TRBV28 to TRBJ1-2; D unclear. The CDR3 is 13 amino acids. Germline V gives CDR1 MDHEN, CDR2 SYDVKM. For the CDR3, the DNA is TGCGTCAGCACTGTCCGGAGCTTCTATGGCTACACCTTC. Translating gives CVSTVRSFYGYTF.

About this clonotype itself: Possible read error: a much larger clone is one base away. The chain joins TRBV6-2 or TRBV6-3 to TRBJ2-1, with a tentative D call TRBD2 (7 bases). The CDR3 extends over 14 amino acids. Per the germline V gene, CDR1 is MNHEY and CDR2 is SVGEGT. CDR3 residues: CASSLAGALNEKFF. The CDR3, as DNA: TGTGCCAGCAGTTTGGCGGGGGCTCTAAATGAGAAGTTCTTC.

A word on this clonotype: Germline and junction disagree at one end, which may indicate a read error. The chain links TRBV11-2 to TRBJ1-2, with D maybe TRBD1 (5 bases). The CDR3 is 14 amino acids. The germline CDR1 and CDR2 sequences are SGHAT and FQNNGV. In nucleotides, the CDR3 is TGTGCGAGCAGCTTACACCTGACAGAATATGGCTACACCTTC. This codes for CASSLHLTEYGYTF. The full variable domain, its missing parts supplied by reference TRBV11-2 and TRBJ1-2, is EAGVAQSPRYKIIEKRQSVAFWCNPISGHATLYWYQQILGQGPKLLIQFQNNGVVDDSQLPKDRFSAERLKGVDSTLKIQPAKLEDSAVYLCASSLHLTEYGYTFGSGTRLTVV.

This chain links TRBV28 with TRBJ2-3; a weak D match, TRBD1 (6 bases). Trimming took off 3 bases at V and 3 bases at J, with 16 bases between the two ends. In germline, CDR1 is MDHEN, CDR2 SYDVKM. The length of the CDR3 is 16 residues. Here the CDR3 reads CASSLVTGLLTDTQYF. CDR3 in DNA: TGTGCCAGCAGTTTGGTAACAGGGCTTTTAACAGATACGCAGTATTTT.

The chain has TRBV5-4 and TRBJ1-1; 8 nucleotides line up with TRBD1. CDR3 length: 18 amino acids. Germline V gives CDR1 SGHNT, CDR2 YYREEE (reference sequence). With V trimmed by 0 bases and J by 1 base, 11 bases remained unmatched. The CDR3 loop reads CASSLGDRWKPGNTEAFF. In DNA, the CDR3 is TGTGCCAGCAGCTTGGGGGACAGGTGGAAACCGGGGAACACTGAAGCTTTCTTT.

This clonotype has only a few counts. V is TRBV12-3 or TRBV12-4 and J is TRBJ2-7; D is uncertain. V lost 5 bases and J 7 bases, leaving 12 bases between the germline ends. This CDR3 has 12 residues. CDR3: CASSPSSGEQYF. CDR3 bases: TGTGCCAGCAGTCCGAGTTCGGGTGAGCAGTACTTC.

Only a few counts were recorded for this clonotype. It may be a read error: a sequence one base away is much more abundant. The chain links TRBV11-3 to TRBJ2-1; D may be TRBD2 (6 bases). Per germline, CDR1 SGHNT and CDR2 YENEEA. The CDR3 consists of 15 residues. The DNA of the CDR3 is TGTACCAGCAGCTTGGGAAGCGGGTCCTACAATGAGCAGTTCTTC. Translation gives CTSSLGSGSYNEQFF.

As for this clonotype: Just one base apart from a much larger clone, this may be a read error. CDR3 residues: CTSARQNTEAFF. In DNA, the CDR3 is TGTACCAGCGCAAGACAGAACACTGAAGCTTTCTTT. This chain uses TRBV6-6 with TRBJ1-1, with no clear D. This CDR3 region has 12 residues. Germline V gives CDR1 MNHNY, CDR2 SVGAGI (reference sequence).

Remarks on this clonotype: Possible read error: a much larger clone is one base away. The rearrangement joins TRBV29-1 to TRBJ2-7; a weak D match, TRBD1 (5 bases). V was clipped by 7 bases and J by 0 bases, with 16 bases between them. The CDR3 consists of 14 residues. Germline V gene lookup returns CDR1 SQVTM and CDR2 ANQGSEA. The CDR3 loop reads CSAILLDISYEQYF. CDR3 DNA sequence: TGCAGCGCTATTCTCCTGGACATCTCCTACGAGCAGTACTTC.

Comments on this clonotype: Since a much larger clone is just one base distant, this may be a read error. V gene TRBV12-3 or TRBV12-4 combines with J gene TRBJ2-7; D not resolved. The CDR3 length is 12 residues. CDR3 residues: CASGLLRYEQYF. CDR3 coding DNA: TGTGCCAGCGGTTTATTGCGGTACGAGCAGTACTTC.

Worth noting for this clonotype: A much larger clone differs by one base, so this may be a read error. V gene TRBV6-1 combines with J gene TRBJ2-7, with D uncertain. The CDR3 runs to 13 residues. Germline V CDR1 and CDR2: MNHNS, SASEGT. The CDR3 coding sequence is TGTGCCACCAAACAAACGGAAAATGCCGAGGAGTACTTC. Translation gives CATKQTENAEEYF.

J is TRBJ2-7 and V is TRBV11-2; 7 nucleotides agree with TRBD2. J lost 9 bases, V lost 1 base, and 21 bases had no gene match. There are 18 residues in the CDR3. Germline values: CDR1 SGHAT, CDR2 FQNNGV. CDR3 nucleotides: TGTGCCAGCAGCTTAGCCCATATACGGGGGGAGAAAAAGATCGGGCAGTACTTC. Its protein product is CASSLAHIRGEKKIGQYF.

About this clonotype: The junction departs from germline at one end; a sequencing error may be responsible. The chain couples TRBV11-2 to TRBJ2-2; no reliable D call. Germline-derived CDR1 and CDR2 are SGHAT and FQNNGV. The CDR3 sequence is 15 residues long. CDR3 DNA: TGTGCCAGCGGCTTTGGGCTAACGAACACCAGGGAGCTGTTTTTT. It encodes CASGFGLTNTRELFF.

The chain carries TRBV5-6 and TRBJ2-1, with 7 bases lining up with TRBD2. CDR1 SGHDT and CDR2 YYEEEE come from the germline V gene. This CDR3 has 16 amino acids. V lost 1 base, J lost 5 bases, and 9 bases stayed unmatched. This CDR3 is CASSLPIRAGNNEQFF. CDR3 sequence (DNA): TGTGCCAGCAGCTTGCCTATCAGAGCGGGAAACAATGAGCAGTTCTTC.

This chain connects TRBV6-5 to TRBJ2-7; D could derive from TRBD1 or TRBD2 (7 bases each). The DNA end is more similar to TRBJ2-5, so the J call may be wrong. The CDR3 spans 15 residues. From germline, CDR1 is MNHEY and CDR2 SVGAGI. CDR3 sequence reads: CAGGYFRGGKETQYF. CDR3 coding DNA: TGTGCCGGCGGTTACTTCAGGGGGGGCAAAGAGACCCAGTACTTC.

The sample holds many counts of this clonotype. This sequence joins TRBV6-1 and TRBJ2-1, with TRBD2 identical over 7 bases. The CDR3 has 16 amino acids. Germline loops: CDR1 MNHNS, CDR2 SASEGT. After removal of 5 bases from V and 3 bases from J, the junction contained 10 bases not matched to a gene. The CDR3: CASSSHGGTNYNEQFF. As DNA, the CDR3 is TGTGCCAGCAGTTCTCATGGGGGGACTAACTACAATGAGCAGTTCTTC.

Worth noting for this clonotype: An end of the junction differs from the germline gene, which may be a read error. This sequence joins TRBV12-3 or TRBV12-4 and TRBJ2-1; D is perhaps TRBD1 or TRBD2 (6 bases each). CDR3 length equals 16 residues. CDR3 residues: CANSSYRGGRLNEQFF. DNA for the CDR3: TGTGCCAACAGTTCCTATAGAGGGGGGAGACTCAATGAGCAGTTCTTT.

A single count supports this clonotype. A much more abundant neighbour one base away suggests this may be a read error. The CDR3 coding sequence is TGCAGCATTGGGACTCAGAGACGTAGACTTGGAGAGACCCAGTACTTC. Encoded protein: CSIGTQRRRLGETQYF. The rearrangement joins TRBV29-1 to TRBJ2-5; a weak D match, TRBD2 (6 bases). V gave up 8 bases and J gave up 4 bases, with 26 bases separating them. The CDR3 is made up of 16 amino acids. CDR1 is SQVTM, CDR2 ANQGSEA, per germline.

The rearrangement uses TRBV6-2 or TRBV6-3 and TRBJ1-1; D unclear. The CDR3 is made up of 12 amino acids. Trimming pared 10 bases from V and 3 bases from J, leaving 12 bases between. CDR1 is MNHEY, CDR2 SVGEGT, per germline. The CDR3 sequence: CATSVGYTEAFF. CDR3 DNA: TGTGCCACTAGTGTGGGGTACACTGAAGCTTTCTTT.

In regard to this clonotype: A much larger clone sits a single nucleotide away, making a read error possible. The rearrangement uses TRBV12-3 or TRBV12-4 and TRBJ2-6; unclear D gene. CDR3 length equals 14 residues. Trimming shortened V by 7 bases and J by 2 bases, and 9 bases separated the two germline ends. The CDR3 loop reads CASNFDAGANVLTF. DNA of the CDR3: TGTGCCAGCAATTTTGATGCTGGGGCCAACGTCCTGACTTTC.

Only a few counts were recorded for this clonotype. The genes are TRBV14 and TRBJ1-4; no clear D gene. The germline V and J ends were trimmed by 4 bases and 5 bases, with 14 bases remaining between them. Germline CDR1 and CDR2: SGHDN and FVKESK. This CDR3 comprises 15 residues. In DNA, the CDR3 is TGTGCCAGCAGCCTCTTAACAGAAGGAAATGAAAAACTGTTTTTT. Amino acids: CASSLLTEGNEKLFF.

As for this clonotype: Being one base from a much bigger clone, this may be a read error. The genes are TRBV12-3 or TRBV12-4 and TRBJ2-3; 7 bases map to TRBD2. This CDR3 has 14 residues. CDR3 protein: CVSSGTSVTDTQYF. The CDR3 region has the DNA TGTGTCAGCAGCGGGACCTCGGTAACAGATACGCAGTATTTT.

In its sample, this clonotype was seen many times. The genes are TRBV11-2 and TRBJ2-7, with 10 positions matching TRBD1. V lost 3 bases to trimming and J lost 3 bases; unmatched junction nucleotides: 5. CDR1 is SGHAT and CDR2 is FQNNGV in the germline V gene. The CDR3 totals 15 residues. CDR3 loop: CASSFRTGGGYEQYF. CDR3 bases: TGTGCCAGCAGCTTCAGGACAGGGGGAGGCTACGAGCAGTACTTC.

For this clonotype: One base away lies a much larger clone, so this may be a sequencing read error. The DNA of the CDR3 is TGCGGCGTTGAAGGTCGCGGGACACTGCGCTCCTACAATGAGCAGTTCTTC. Its protein is CGVEGRGTLRSYNEQFF. The rearrangement uses TRBV29-1 and TRBJ2-1; D may correspond to TRBD1 or TRBD2 (6 bases each). This CDR3 is 17 amino acids long. Per the germline V gene, CDR1 is SQVTM and CDR2 is ANQGSEA.

A word on this clonotype: A clone one base away is much larger, so this may be a read error. The chain has TRBV4-1 and TRBJ2-5; D unresolved. Germline CDR1 MGHRA, CDR2 YSYEKL. This CDR3 is built from 14 residues. The V end was cut by 5 bases, the J end by 4 bases, with 14 bases between. In DNA form, the CDR3 reads TGCGCCAGCAGCTACCCCCCCTCCGTAGAGACCCAGTACTTC. It translates to CASSYPPSVETQYF.